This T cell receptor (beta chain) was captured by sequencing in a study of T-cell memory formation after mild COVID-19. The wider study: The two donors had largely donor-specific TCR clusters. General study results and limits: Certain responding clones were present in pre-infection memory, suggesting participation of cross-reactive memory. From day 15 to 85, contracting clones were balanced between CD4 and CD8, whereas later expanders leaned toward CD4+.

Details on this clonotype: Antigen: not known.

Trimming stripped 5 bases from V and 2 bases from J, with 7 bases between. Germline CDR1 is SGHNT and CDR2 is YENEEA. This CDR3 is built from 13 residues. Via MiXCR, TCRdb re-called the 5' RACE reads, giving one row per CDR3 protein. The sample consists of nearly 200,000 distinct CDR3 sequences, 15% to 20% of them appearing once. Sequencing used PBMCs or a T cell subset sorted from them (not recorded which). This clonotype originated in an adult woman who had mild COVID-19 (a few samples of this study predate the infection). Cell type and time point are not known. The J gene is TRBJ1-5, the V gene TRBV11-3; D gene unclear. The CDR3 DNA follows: TGTGCCAGCAGCCACGACCGCAATCAGCCCCAGCATTTT. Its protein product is CASSHDRNQPQHF.